This T cell receptor beta chain was documented in a study of beta chain features in type 1 diabetes. Whole-study results and caveats: Among patients with Type 1 diabetes, TCRB CDR3s were moderately but significantly shorter in every one of the four CD4+ subsets. HLA influence on TCRB rearrangement stayed unresolved here. Across patients, naive, central memory and Treg TCRB repertoires exhibited apparently greater similarity than was observed across healthy donors.

cDNA synthesis used the whole RNA isolate, giving expressed TCRB sequences. Repertoires were generated with immunoSEQ multiplex PCR, while TCRdb's copy carries only in-frame clones and drops some. The data contain approximately 170,000 clones, roughly 65% of them singletons. The CDR3 covers 12 residues. Per germline, CDR1 GTSNPN and CDR2 SVGIG (reference sequence). The V gene lost 4 bases and the J gene lost 2 bases, with 3 bases spanning the gap. Worth noting for this clone: Its antigen is as yet unknown.

Researchers reported sorting CD4+ naive, central memory, regulatory and stem cell-like memory cells via CD45RO/CCR7/CD25/CD127/CD95/CD27. Material: naive CD4+ T cells from blood. The V call is TRBV30, the J call TRBJ1-6; D is ambiguous. This clonotype was sampled from a man aged 25 to 40 with type 1 diabetes. In DNA, the CDR3 is TGTGCCTGGACTCCCTATAATTCACCCCTCCACTTT. Its protein product is CAWTPYNSPLHF.